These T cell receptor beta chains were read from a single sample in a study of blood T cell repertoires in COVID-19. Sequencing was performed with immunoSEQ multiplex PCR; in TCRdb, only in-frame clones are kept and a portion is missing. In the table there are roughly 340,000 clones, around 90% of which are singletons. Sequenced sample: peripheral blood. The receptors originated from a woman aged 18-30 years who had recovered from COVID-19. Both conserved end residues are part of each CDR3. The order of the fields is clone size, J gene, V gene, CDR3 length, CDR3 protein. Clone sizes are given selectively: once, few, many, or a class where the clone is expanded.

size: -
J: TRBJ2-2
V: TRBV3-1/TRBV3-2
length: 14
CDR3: CASSQFRGTGELFF

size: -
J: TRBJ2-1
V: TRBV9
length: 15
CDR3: CASSATQTGGNEQFF

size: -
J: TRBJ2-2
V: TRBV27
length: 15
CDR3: CASSRRGQNTGELFF

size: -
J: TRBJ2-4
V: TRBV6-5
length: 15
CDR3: CASSSAGQGYNIQYF

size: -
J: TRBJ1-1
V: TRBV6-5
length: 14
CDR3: CASSDSPGQGGAFF

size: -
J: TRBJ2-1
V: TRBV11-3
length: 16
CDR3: CASSLVFGRGNNEQFF

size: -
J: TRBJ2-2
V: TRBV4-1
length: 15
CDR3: CASSTRRGGAGELFF

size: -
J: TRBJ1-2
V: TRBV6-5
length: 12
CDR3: CASSQGNYGYTF

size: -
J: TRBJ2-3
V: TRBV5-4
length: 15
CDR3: CASSLAGAGADTQYF

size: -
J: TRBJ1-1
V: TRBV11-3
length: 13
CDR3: CASSYRGRTEAFF

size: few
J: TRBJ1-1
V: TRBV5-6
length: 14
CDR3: CASSLGPGKNEAFF

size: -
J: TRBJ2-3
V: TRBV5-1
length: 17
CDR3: CASSLAPSGSLTDTQYF

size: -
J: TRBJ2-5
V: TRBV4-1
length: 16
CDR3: CASSQRLAGGQETQYF

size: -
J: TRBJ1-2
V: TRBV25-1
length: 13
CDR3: CASSRRGGFGYTF

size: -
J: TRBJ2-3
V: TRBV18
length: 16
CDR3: CASSPTSGRAPDTQYF

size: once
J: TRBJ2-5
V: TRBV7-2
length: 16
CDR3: CASSVAGTGRTKTQYF

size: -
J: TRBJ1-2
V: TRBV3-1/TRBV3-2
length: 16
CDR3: CASRRGGPILVYGYTF

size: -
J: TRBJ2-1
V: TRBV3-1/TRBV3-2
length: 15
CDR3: CASSGGLAGNNEQFF

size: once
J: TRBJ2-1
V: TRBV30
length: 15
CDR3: CAWMRRLSLRNEQFF

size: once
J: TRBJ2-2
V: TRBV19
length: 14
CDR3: CASSSGQSSGELFF

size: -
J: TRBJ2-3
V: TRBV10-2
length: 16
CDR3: CASSEWLAGRKDTQYF

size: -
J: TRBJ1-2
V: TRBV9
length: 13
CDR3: CASSVGVNYGYTF

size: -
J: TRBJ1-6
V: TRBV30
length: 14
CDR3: CAWSRQGVTSPLHF

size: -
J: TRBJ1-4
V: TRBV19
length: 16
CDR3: CASSIFAGGIGEKLFF

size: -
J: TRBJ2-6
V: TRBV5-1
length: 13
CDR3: CASSVQGEGVLTF

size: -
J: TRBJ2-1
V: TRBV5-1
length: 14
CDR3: CASSLARGFGEQFF

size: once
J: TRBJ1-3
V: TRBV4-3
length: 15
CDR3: CASSQKWDWKNTIYF

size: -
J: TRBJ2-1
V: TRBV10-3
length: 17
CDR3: CAISEPGLATSGNEQFF

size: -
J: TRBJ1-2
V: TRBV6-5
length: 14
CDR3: CASSPGTGGNGYTF

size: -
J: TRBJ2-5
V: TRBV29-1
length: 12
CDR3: CSVLEGQETQYF

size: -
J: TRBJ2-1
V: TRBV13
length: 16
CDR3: CASSLMGEGPYNEQFF